The T cell receptor (beta chain) described here comes from a study of graft-versus-host responses after intestinal transplantation. Study outcomes and limitations: Ileal or blood samples showed some GvH clones first, and such clones were also found in recipient marrow. Where graft-donor T cell macrochimerism was present, patients had high graft-versus-host to host-versus-graft clonal ratios in allografts.

The data were produced by immunoSEQ multiplex PCR, yet TCRdb's version contains in-frame clones alone and is incomplete. The sample has 60,000 or so clones, approximately 90% seen once. About this clone: What it binds is unknown.

The CDR3 spans 15 residues. The ends were cut back, 6 bases at V and 4 bases at J, with 18 bases in the middle. Germline assignment: CDR1 MDHEN and CDR2 SYDVKM. The TCR originated in a human patient who received an intestinal transplant, so some T cells may come from the graft donor. V and J are TRBV28 and TRBJ1-2; D gene uncertain. The specimen comprised PBMCs, sampled around 120 days after intestinal transplantation. The CDR3 region has the DNA TGTGCCAGCAGCTTTACGGGTTTTGCCTTCTATGGCTACACCTTC. Amino acids: CASSFTGFAFYGYTF.